A single T cell receptor beta chain is shown here with its context. Its antigen is undetermined. These data are taken from a study of memory CD4+ T cells and cytomegalovirus serostatus. Study-wide findings and caveats: Repertoires predicted CMV serostatus with median bootstrapped AUC of about 0.96.

In the original workflow: Out-of-frame sequences were removed, leaving a few million distinct TCRbeta sequences. The assay was immunoSEQ multiplex PCR, and TCRdb's table has in-frame clones only and misses some. The V and J calls and clone size are taken from that table; D and trimming were inferred from the DNA. The top ten hold just over 2.5% of the sample, which has roughly 76,000 clones, about 78% seen once. The sort gate was single viable CD3+CD4+CD8-CD45RO+ cells for memory CD4+ T cells. With 4 bases removed from V and 9 bases from J, the gap between germline ends came to 9 bases. CDR1 and CDR2 (germline): MNHEY, SVGAGI. The CDR3 is 11 amino acids.

V gene TRBV6-5 combines with J gene TRBJ1-1; no clear D. This clonotype originated in an adult in good health and CMV-seropositive. Material for sequencing was memory CD4+ T cells from blood. DNA for the CDR3: TGTGCCAGCAGTTCACCCGATAAAGCTTTCTTT. This translates into CASSSPDKAFF.